This T cell receptor beta chain is drawn from a study of human T cells and chemical hapten exposure. Time point in this sample: patch test 2, 6 weeks after DPC sensitization. Treatment given: therapeutic diphenylcyclopropenone sensitization with weekly scalp DPC. The CDR3 length is 14 residues. Per the germline V gene, CDR1 is LGHDT and CDR2 is YNNKEL (reference sequence). The V end was cut by 2 bases, the J end by 6 bases, with 13 bases between. The library attached unique molecular identifiers to individual cDNA molecules. TCRdb itself ran the RACE reads through MiXCR, one entry per CDR3 protein. Of approximately 80,000 distinct CDR3 sequences detected, more than 9% appear once; the ten largest clones hold 5%. This clonotype was seen at least ten times.

The receptor was derived from a woman aged 45-65 years with alopecia areata. Some clones in this sample may be carry-over from other donors' samples. The chain recombines TRBV3-1 with TRBJ1-1; D call uncertain. The specimen comprised whole blood, sampled in connection with sensitization to the hapten diphenylcyclopropenone (DPC). CDR3 nucleotides: TGTGCCAGCAGCCAACAGGTTCCAAAGTCTGAAGCTTTCTTT. It codes for CASSQQVPKSEAFF.